Each of the 32 T cell receptor beta chains below was sequenced from the same sample in a study of CD8 T cells in Susac syndrome. Reverse transcription of about 0.5 to 1 ug RNA was carried out with random hexamers. MiXCR, run by TCRdb on the immunoSEQ multiplex PCR reads, gives a single entry per CDR3 protein. The data hold approximately 190,000 distinct CDR3 sequences, with approximately 94% observed a single time. The sample was CD4+ T cells from PBMCs. The receptors originated from a human donor with Susac syndrome.

For the CDR3, the DNA is TGTGCCAGCAGCTTAGGGGTAGGCAGGGGCGCTTCACCCCTCCACTTT. Protein: CASSLGVGRGASPLHF. The chain uses TRBV7-2 and TRBJ1-6; TRBD1 might be the D (6 bases). This CDR3 is 16 amino acids long. Germline V gene data show CDR1 as SGHTA and CDR2 as FQGNSA. Trimming took 1 base from V and 9 from J, leaving 16 bases between them.

The chain joins TRBV20-1 to TRBJ2-7; 9 nucleotides line up with TRBD2. The length of the CDR3 is 14 residues. J was trimmed by 0 bases and V by 3 bases; bases with no gene match: 3. Germline V gives CDR1 DFQATT, CDR2 SNEGSKA (reference sequence). CDR3 nucleotide sequence: TGCAGTGCTAGTCTAGCGGGGAACTCCTACGAGCAGTACTTC. Amino acids: CSASLAGNSYEQYF.

This chain uses TRBV20-1 with TRBJ1-5; D is possibly TRBD1 (5 bases). The germline V gene encodes CDR1 DFQATT and CDR2 SNEGSKA (reference sequence). With 0 bases removed from V and 3 bases from J, the gap between germline ends came to 15 bases. CDR3 length: 16 residues. In DNA, the CDR3 is TGCAGTGCTAGAGATGGGGCAGGCGGGACCAATCAGCCCCAGCATTTT. Protein: CSARDGAGGTNQPQHF.

This rearrangement joins TRBV29-1 to TRBJ1-4, with 9 bases lining up with TRBD1. V gave up 5 bases and J gave up 4 bases; unmatched junction bases: 2. From germline, CDR1 is SQVTM and CDR2 ANQGSEA. The CDR3 totals 13 residues. The CDR3 is CSVPGQGNEKLFF. The CDR3 nucleotides are TGCAGCGTTCCGGGACAGGGTAATGAAAAACTGTTTTTT.

The J gene is TRBJ2-3, the V gene TRBV27; 14 bases map to TRBD2. CDR3 length: 16 amino acids. V was pared by 5 bases and J by 6 bases, with 7 bases of the junction left unmatched. Germline V lookup: CDR1 MNHEY, CDR2 SMNVEV (reference sequence). CDR3 nucleotide sequence: TGTGCCAGCAGTGGACTAGCGGGGGGATGGGAGGATACGCAGTATTTT. It codes for CASSGLAGGWEDTQYF.

CDR3 amino acids: CSARDRYGYTF. The DNA for the CDR3 is TGCAGTGCTAGAGATCGGTATGGCTACACCTTC. This chain uses TRBV20-1 with TRBJ1-2; D uncertain. CDR1 DFQATT and CDR2 SNEGSKA come from the germline V gene (reference sequence). This CDR3 spans 11 amino acids. Trimming removed 0 bases from V and 5 bases from J, with 4 bases in between.

The chain joins TRBV20-1 to TRBJ1-5, with 7 bases lining up with TRBD1. The germline gives CDR1 DFQATT, CDR2 SNEGSKA (reference sequence). V lost 0 bases to trimming and J lost 0 bases; unmatched junction nucleotides: 5. The CDR3 totals 16 residues. DNA for the CDR3: TGCAGTGCTAGAGATTTGGGACAGTATAGCAATCAGCCCCAGCATTTT. Residues: CSARDLGQYSNQPQHF.

The CDR3 DNA is TGTGCCTGGAGTATTCAGGGTGCGGGGGCCTACGAGCAGTACTTC. The encoded protein is CAWSIQGAGAYEQYF. The chain uses TRBV30 and TRBJ2-7; 7 bases map to TRBD2. CDR3 size: 15 residues. In germline, CDR1 is GTSNPN, CDR2 SVGIG (reference sequence). The V gene end was trimmed by 2 bases and the J gene end by 2 bases; junction bases not matched to a gene: 9.

The rearrangement links TRBV19 to TRBJ2-3, with 8 positions matching TRBD2. The CDR3 loop spans 17 amino acids. Germline loops: CDR1 LNHDA, CDR2 SQIVND (reference sequence). V lost 3 bases, J lost 0 bases, and 8 bases stayed unmatched. In DNA, the CDR3 is TGTGCCAGTAGTATTAGCGGGACCGGGATTAGCACAGATACGCAGTATTTT. It translates to CASSISGTGISTDTQYF.

This chain joins TRBV7-9 and TRBJ2-1; 9 bases agree with TRBD2. There are 18 residues in the CDR3. Germline V gene lookup returns CDR1 SEHNR and CDR2 FQNEAQ (reference sequence). V gave up 5 bases and J gave up 0 bases; unmatched junction bases: 11. As DNA, the CDR3 is TGTGCCAGCAGCCCAGCGGGGGGAACCTTATTCTCCTACAATGAGCAGTTCTTC. As protein: CASSPAGGTLFSYNEQFF.

The V and J genes are TRBV2 and TRBJ2-2, with 8 bases fitting TRBD1. This CDR3 is 16 amino acids long. Trimming cost V 6 bases and J 7 bases; bases outside gene matches: 13. The V gene's germline CDR1 is SNHLY and CDR2 FYNNEI. CDR3 sequence: CASSYPPGGRVGELFF. The DNA for the CDR3 is TGTGCCAGCAGCTACCCGCCAGGGGGCCGGGTCGGGGAGCTGTTTTTT.

This rearrangement joins TRBV5-1 to TRBJ2-7; TRBD1 matches 8 bases. V shed 0 bases and J 3 bases; nucleotides not matched to a gene: 5. The CDR3 loop spans 15 amino acids. Germline CDR1 and CDR2: SGHRS and YFSETQ. The CDR3 DNA sequence: TGCGCCAGCAGCTTGGCCGTGGACAGGGTCTACGAGCAGTACTTC. Its protein is CASSLAVDRVYEQYF.

This rearrangement joins TRBV14 to TRBJ1-1, with 7 bases matching TRBD1. Trimming at V came to 0 bases and at J to 10 bases, leaving 5 bases not matched to a gene. This CDR3 is built from 13 residues. CDR1 and CDR2 from the germline V gene are SGHDN and FVKESK. This chain's CDR3 is CASSQERQGAAFF. CDR3 DNA: TGTGCCAGCAGCCAAGAGAGACAGGGAGCAGCTTTCTTT.

This chain links TRBV3-1 with TRBJ1-2; no clear D. CDR1 and CDR2 from the germline V gene are LGHDT and YNNKEL (reference sequence). The CDR3 contains 14 residues. Trimming removed 0 bases at V and 8 bases at J, with 13 bases between. The CDR3 reads CASSQESLTWGYTF. As DNA, the CDR3 is TGTGCCAGCAGCCAAGAGAGCCTGACCTGGGGCTACACCTTC.

On this clonotype: The junction shows a germline mismatch at one end, possibly a read error. This chain joins TRBV30 and TRBJ2-7; 9 bases agree with TRBD2. Germline V gene data show CDR1 as GTSNPN and CDR2 as SVGIG (reference sequence). The CDR3 consists of 17 residues. CDR3 residues: CAWSVPEPGTSSSEQYF. CDR3 coding DNA: TGTGCCTGGAGTGTCCCTGAACCCGGGACTAGCTCCTCCGAGCAGTACTTC. The full variable domain, its missing parts supplied by reference TRBV30 and TRBJ2-7, is SQTIHQWPATLVQPVGSPLSLECTVEGTSNPNLYWYRQAAGRGLQLLFYSVGIGQISSEVPQNLSASRPQDRQFILSSKKLLLSDSGFYLCAWSVPEPGTSSSEQYFGPGTRLTVT.

This rearrangement joins TRBV20-1 to TRBJ1-3; D gene unclear. V gave up 4 bases and J gave up 2 bases, with 18 bases separating them. In germline, CDR1 is DFQATT, CDR2 SNEGSKA (reference sequence). The length of the CDR3 is 16 residues. CDR3 sequence (DNA): TGCAGTGCTAAATTTCGACCCCAGGTAGCTGGAAACACCATATATTTT. This translates into CSAKFRPQVAGNTIYF.

This chain connects TRBV7-9 to TRBJ1-2, with TRBD1 matching over 9 bases. The CDR3 spans 13 residues. Germline CDR1 is SEHNR and CDR2 is FQNEAQ (reference sequence). After removal of 4 bases from V and 7 bases from J, the junction contained 4 bases not matched to a gene. CDR3 sequence (DNA): TGTGCCAGCAGCTCACGGGACAGGGTTGGCTACACCTTC. Translated: CASSSRDRVGYTF.

The J gene is TRBJ2-7, the V gene TRBV6-5; D unclear. The length of the CDR3 is 18 residues. Looked up from germline, CDR1 is MNHEY and CDR2 is SVGAGI. V shed 2 bases and J shed 0 bases, with 20 bases lying between them. The DNA of the CDR3 is TGTGCCAGCAGTTACACCCGAATTTGGCCAGGTTCCTCCTACGAGCAGTACTTC. Protein: CASSYTRIWPGSSYEQYF.

The rearrangement links TRBV5-1 to TRBJ2-7; D uncertain. From germline, CDR1 is SGHRS and CDR2 YFSETQ. The CDR3 has 13 amino acids. Trimming left V 2 bases short and J 3 bases short, with 9 bases between. CDR3 in amino acids: CASSLPDGYEQYF. CDR3 nucleotides: TGCGCCAGCAGCTTACCGGACGGCTACGAGCAGTACTTC.

CDR3 sequence: CASSLESLGSNTGELFF. CDR3 DNA: TGTGCCAGCAGCTTAGAATCCTTGGGGAGCAACACCGGGGAGCTGTTTTTT. V gene TRBV7-9 combines with J gene TRBJ2-2; a possible D gene is TRBD2 (5 bases). The CDR3 is 17 residues long. The V end lost 1 base, the J end lost 2 bases, and 14 bases lay between the germline ends. CDR1 is SEHNR and CDR2 is FQNEAQ in the germline V gene (reference sequence).

This chain joins TRBV3-1 and TRBJ2-5, with D hard to call. The V gene's germline CDR1 is LGHDT and CDR2 YNNKEL (reference sequence). The CDR3 spans 15 residues. Trimming took off 1 base at V and 2 bases at J, with 11 bases between the two ends. In DNA form, the CDR3 reads TGTGCCAGCAGCCAAGCGGTGACTCTACAAGAGACCCAGTACTTC. Translating gives CASSQAVTLQETQYF.

The genes are TRBV27 and TRBJ1-2; D remains unclear. CDR3 length equals 14 residues. Germline V gene lookup returns CDR1 MNHEY and CDR2 SMNVEV (reference sequence). Trimming took 3 bases from V and 2 from J, leaving 10 bases between them. The CDR3 bases are TGTGCCAGCAGTTTCTTGTTGGGGAACTATGGCTACACCTTC. It yields the protein CASSFLLGNYGYTF.

The chain is built from TRBV3-1 and TRBJ2-2, with 7 bases matching TRBD2. Germline V gives CDR1 LGHDT, CDR2 YNNKEL (reference sequence). With V trimmed by 9 bases and J by 5 bases, 3 bases remained unmatched. The CDR3 consists of 12 residues. CDR3 residues: CASSGGTGELFF. The CDR3 bases are TGTGCCAGTTCGGGGGGAACCGGGGAGCTGTTTTTT.

V gene TRBV12-3 or TRBV12-4 combines with J gene TRBJ2-5; possibly TRBD2 for D (7 bases). Trimming stripped 7 bases from V and 4 bases from J, with 16 bases between. The CDR3 sequence is 14 residues long. CDR3 bases: TGTGCCAGCACCTTGGGGGGGCTTGGAGAGACCCAGTACTTC. This encodes CASTLGGLGETQYF.

The chain couples TRBV3-1 to TRBJ2-1; 7 nucleotides match TRBD1. The CDR3 covers 16 residues. CDR1 LGHDT and CDR2 YNNKEL come from the germline V gene (reference sequence). V dropped 0 bases and J dropped 8; count of bases not matched to a gene: 10. CDR3 DNA: TGTGCCAGCAGCCAAGATCCCCTTGGGACAGTGGATGAGCAGTTCTTC. It encodes CASSQDPLGTVDEQFF.

This clonotype has just one count. The rearrangement joins TRBV20-1 to TRBJ1-5; 9 bases fit TRBD1. Germline CDR1 DFQATT, CDR2 SNEGSKA (reference sequence). The V and J ends lost 4 bases and 5 bases, in that order; junction bases with no gene match: 3. The CDR3 totals 13 residues. The CDR3 coding sequence is TGCAGTGCTAAGGGACAGGGTCATCAGCCCCAGCATTTT. Protein product: CSAKGQGHQPQHF.

In this sample, this clonotype turned up once. The chain couples TRBV7-2 to TRBJ2-7; 10 nucleotides match TRBD2. CDR3 length: 15 residues. V shed 5 bases and J 0 bases; nucleotides not matched to a gene: 4. The germline V gene encodes CDR1 SGHTA and CDR2 FQGNSA. The CDR3 DNA sequence: TGTGCCAGCAGCAGTAGCGGGGGGAGCTCCTACGAGCAGTACTTC. Its translation is CASSSSGGSSYEQYF.

The V and J genes are TRBV29-1 and TRBJ2-3, with 8 bases matching TRBD1. The germline V gene has CDR1 SQVTM and CDR2 ANQGSEA. This CDR3 comprises 14 residues. J gave up 3 bases and V 7 bases, and 9 bases lay outside the gene matches. CDR3 nucleotides: TGCAGCGCTTCTGAGAGACAGGGGACAGATACGCAGTATTTT. It specifies CSASERQGTDTQYF.

The chain combines TRBV12-3 or TRBV12-4 with TRBJ1-5; 8 nucleotides line up with TRBD1. V lost 6 bases and J lost 7; bases outside the gene matches: 11. CDR3 length equals 15 residues. CDR3 protein: CASSLTGDSGQPQHF. CDR3 DNA sequence: TGTGCCAGCAGCCTGACAGGGGACTCGGGCCAGCCCCAGCATTTT.

This clonotype came up a few times. CDR3 bases: TGTGCCAGCACTCGGGGTTCACAAGAGACCCAGTACTTC. It encodes CASTRGSQETQYF. The gene calls are TRBV2 and TRBJ2-5; TRBD2 might be the D (5 bases). This CDR3 has 13 residues. Germline loops: CDR1 SNHLY, CDR2 FYNNEI. V was trimmed by 7 bases and J by 2 bases, leaving 11 bases between them.

The V and J genes are TRBV9 and TRBJ2-1, with TRBD1 matching over 12 bases. Germline V gene data show CDR1 as SGDLS and CDR2 as YYNGEE. This CDR3 contains 17 residues. V shed 0 bases and J 6 bases; nucleotides not matched to a gene: 7. This CDR3 is CASSVGGTGGLGNEQFF. The CDR3 nucleotides read TGTGCCAGCAGCGTAGGGGGGACAGGGGGCCTTGGCAATGAGCAGTTCTTC.

Only one count was recorded for this clonotype. CDR3 residues: CASSLRRPGNTIYF. CDR3 sequence (DNA): TGTGCCAGCAGTTTAAGGAGACCTGGAAACACCATATATTTT. This sequence joins TRBV12-3 or TRBV12-4 and TRBJ1-3; D ambiguous. V lost 2 bases to trimming and J lost 2 bases, with 7 bases between them. This CDR3 is 14 amino acids long.